A selection of T cell receptor beta chains follows, all from one sample in a study of post-analysis software for immune sequencing data. TCRdb fed the PCR reads into MiXCR, producing one record per CDR3 protein. The sample lists 700,000 to 900,000 distinct CDR3 sequences; around 45% were seen once. Sequencing was performed on blood. These receptors came from a girl aged 10 to 17 with multiple sclerosis. Each CDR3 is given with its conserved first and last residue. D genes are given only for firm matches. Rows may omit the clone size; those that give it use once, few, many or a size class.

v_call	j_call	clone_size	d_call	cdr3_nt	cdr3_aa
TRBV10-3	TRBJ2-5	few	TRBD2	TGTGCCATCACCTCCAGGGAGGGGACCCAGTACTTC	CAITSREGTQYF
TRBV18	TRBJ2-1	-	TRBD2	TGTGCCAGCTCACCAAGGCGGGAGGGGCTAACCTACAATGAGCAGTTCTTC	CASSPRREGLTYNEQFF
TRBV20-1	TRBJ1-6	few	TRBD1	TGCAGTGCTAGAGTCCCGGGACAGGCTTCACCCCTCCACTTT	CSARVPGQASPLHF
TRBV20-1	TRBJ2-1	-	-	TGCAGTGCTACCCCCGGACTAAACAATGAGCAGTTCTTC	CSATPGLNNEQFF
TRBV18	TRBJ2-1	-	-	TGTGCCAGCTCACCAAAGGTCCAAACCAGCTCCTACAATGAGCAGTTCTTC	CASSPKVQTSSYNEQFF
TRBV7-9	TRBJ2-3	once	TRBD1	TGTGCCAGCAGCTTAAAGACAGGGTCGGTGACAGATACGCAGTATTTT	CASSLKTGSVTDTQYF
TRBV7-2	TRBJ2-7	-	-	TGTGCCAGCAGGGGGACTCCCGGACCCTCCTACGAGCAGTACTTC	CASRGTPGPSYEQYF
TRBV28	TRBJ2-3	-	TRBD2	TGTGCCAGCGTCGAAACGGCTAGCGGTCAATTGGGAGATACGCAGTATTTT	CASVETASGQLGDTQYF
TRBV12-3/TRBV12-4	TRBJ2-1	-	-	TGTGCCAGCAGTTTAACGGTTTCGGGCAATGAGCAGTTCTTC	CASSLTVSGNEQFF
TRBV29-1	TRBJ2-3	-	-	TGCAGCGTTGAAGGGTCAGGGACTAGCACAGATACGCAGTATTTT	CSVEGSGTSTDTQYF
TRBV12-3/TRBV12-4	TRBJ2-1	-	-	TGTGCCAGCAGTCCCTTGAAGGCGGGCCCACCAGATGAGCAGTTCTTC	CASSPLKAGPPDEQFF
TRBV20-1	TRBJ2-5	few	TRBD2	TGCAGTGCTAGAGACTTGGGCCGTTGGGAGGGTAGGGAGACCCAGTACTTC	CSARDLGRWEGRETQYF
TRBV6-1	TRBJ2-5	-	-	TGTGCCAGCATCTCCAATCCCCTACTGCGGGATTCTGAGACCCAGTACTTC	CASISNPLLRDSETQYF
TRBV7-3	TRBJ2-7	-	-	TGTGCCAGCAGCCCCGCGGCCGTTAGCTCCTACGAGCAGTACTTC	CASSPAAVSSYEQYF
TRBV10-3	TRBJ1-2	-	-	TGTGCCATCATGGACGCCGCCAACTATGGCTACACCTTC	CAIMDAANYGYTF
TRBV20-1	TRBJ1-2	few	-	TGCAGTGACGTCCAGGGGAACTATGGCTACACCTTC	CSDVQGNYGYTF